Each of the 3 T cell receptor beta chains below was sequenced from the same sample in a study of OX40 agonist ivuxolimab in advanced cancers. The protocol was immunoSEQ multiplex PCR, while the TCRdb copy is restricted to in-frame clones and leaves out a portion. This sample has approximately 56,000 clones, with about 81% found just once. Material: CD4+ or CD8+ T cells sorted from blood, obtained in a trial of the OX40 agonist ivuxolimab. These receptors all come from an adult with an advanced solid tumor such as melanoma, head and neck, liver or kidney cancer.

The rearrangement uses TRBV9 and TRBJ2-7, with D possibly TRBD2 on 5 matching bases. The CDR3 covers 14 residues. The germline V and J ends were trimmed by 4 bases and 9 bases, with 20 bases remaining between them. Germline V gives CDR1 SGDLS, CDR2 YYNGEE. The CDR3 is CASSPGVLPRGQYF. CDR3 nucleotide sequence: TGTGCCAGCAGCCCCGGGGTCCTCCCCCGCGGGCAGTACTTC.

The V call is TRBV4-1, the J call TRBJ2-5; possibly TRBD1 or TRBD2 for D (5 bases each). TRBJ2-7 matches the DNA end more closely, so the J call is doubtful. CDR1 and CDR2 (germline): MGHRA, YSYEKL. The CDR3 extends over 16 amino acids. The CDR3 is CASSQGTGAVSYEQYF. The CDR3 region has the DNA TGCGCCAGCAGCCAAGGAACCGGGGCCGTCTCCTACGAGCAGTACTTC.

The gene calls are TRBV5-1 and TRBJ2-7; TRBD1 aligns across 8 bases. The CDR3 has 15 residues. CDR1 SGHRS and CDR2 YFSETQ come from the germline V gene. V dropped 0 bases and J dropped 5; count of bases not matched to a gene: 7. As DNA, the CDR3 is TGCGCCAGCAGCTTGGTTGGACAGGGTGTCGACGAGCAGTACTTC. It specifies CASSLVGQGVDEQYF.